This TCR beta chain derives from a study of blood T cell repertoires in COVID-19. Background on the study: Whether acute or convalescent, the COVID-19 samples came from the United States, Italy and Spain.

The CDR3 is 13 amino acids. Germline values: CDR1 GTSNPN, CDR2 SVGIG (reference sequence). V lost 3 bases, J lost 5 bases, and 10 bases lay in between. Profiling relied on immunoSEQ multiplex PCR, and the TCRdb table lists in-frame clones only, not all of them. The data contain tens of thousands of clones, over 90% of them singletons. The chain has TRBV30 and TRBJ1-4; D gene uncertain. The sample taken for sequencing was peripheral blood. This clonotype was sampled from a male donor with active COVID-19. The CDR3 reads CAWSPSGNEKLFF. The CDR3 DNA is TGTGCCTGGAGCCCCTCGGGGAATGAAAAACTGTTTTTT. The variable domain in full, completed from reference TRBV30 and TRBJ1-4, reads SQTIHQWPATLVQPVGSPLSLECTVEGTSNPNLYWYRQAAGRGLQLLFYSVGIGQISSEVPQNLSASRPQDRQFILSSKKLLLSDSGFYLCAWSPSGNEKLFFGSGTQLSVL.